A selection of T cell receptor beta chains follows, all from one sample in a study of OX40 agonist ivuxolimab in advanced cancers. Measured with immunoSEQ multiplex PCR; TCRdb has only the in-frame clones, and not every one. Found here are approximately 52,000 clones, roughly 92% of them singletons; the top ten hold 12%. Source: CD4+ or CD8+ T cells sorted from blood, taken in a trial of the OX40 agonist ivuxolimab. These receptors originate from an adult with an advanced solid tumor such as melanoma, head and neck, liver or kidney cancer. The CDR3 runs from the conserved cysteine through the conserved F or W. Each record gives: D gene, V gene, J gene, clone size, CDR3 DNA, CDR3 protein. The D gene is left open where the match is weak. Expanded clones get a size class; other rows say once, few or many, or leave the size out.

.	TRBV30	TRBJ1-1	few	TGTGCCTGGAGTGGGATGAGCGGCACTGAAGCTTTCTTT	CAWSGMSGTEAFF
.	TRBV29-1	TRBJ2-7	.	TGCAGCGTCGCAAGCGGATCCTCCTACGAGCAGTACTTC	CSVASGSSYEQYF
.	TRBV19	TRBJ2-6	.	TGTGCCAGTAGTATTAGCTCTGGGGCCAACGTCCTGACTTTC	CASSISSGANVLTF
TRBD2	TRBV7-2	TRBJ2-3	.	TGTGCCAGCAGCAGTTCTAGCGGGAGGTGGGATACGCAGTATTTT	CASSSSSGRWDTQYF
TRBD2	TRBV5-4	TRBJ2-2	.	TGTGCCAGCAGCTTGGCAGCGGGAGTCAAAACCGGGGAGCTGTTTTTT	CASSLAAGVKTGELFF
.	TRBV13	TRBJ1-1	.	TGTGCCAGCAGCGATTTGACTGAAGCTTTCTTT	CASSDLTEAFF
TRBD1	TRBV2	TRBJ1-1	.	TGTGCCAACCCGGGACAGAGCACTGAAGCTTTCTTT	CANPGQSTEAFF
TRBD2	TRBV4-3	TRBJ2-7	.	TGCGCCAGCAGCCAACATCCTAGCGGCATAACCTACGAGCAGTACTTC	CASSQHPSGITYEQYF
TRBD2	TRBV13	TRBJ2-1	.	TGTGCCAGTGGACTAGCAGCACTCAATGAGCAGTTCTTC	CASGLAALNEQFF
TRBD1	TRBV11-3	TRBJ2-3	.	TGTGCCAGCAGCTCGAGGACAGGGGGCGACGATACGCAGTATTTT	CASSSRTGGDDTQYF
.	TRBV4-1	TRBJ2-7	.	TGCGCCAGCAGCCAGTCCCCCGGGAACTCCTACGAGCAGTACTTC	CASSQSPGNSYEQYF
.	TRBV19	TRBJ1-1	.	TGTGCCAGTATCCCTCCGGCCAGCACTGAAGCTTTCTTT	CASIPPASTEAFF
TRBD2	TRBV27	TRBJ2-7	.	TGTGCCAGCAGTCCGGGACTAGCGGGAGCCTTCAGCGAGCAGTACTTC	CASSPGLAGAFSEQYF
TRBD1	TRBV27	TRBJ2-7	.	TGTGCCAGCAGTTTCAGGGGGAATGGGTACGAGCAGTACTTC	CASSFRGNGYEQYF
TRBD1	TRBV2	TRBJ1-4	.	TGTGCCAGCAGAGCCGGGACAGGGGATGAAAAACTGTTTTTT	CASRAGTGDEKLFF
TRBD1	TRBV7-2	TRBJ2-7	.	TGTGCCAGCAGTACAGGGGTTTCGTACGAGCAGTACTTC	CASSTGVSYEQYF
.	TRBV28	TRBJ2-7	.	TGTGCCAGCACCGCGGAGCTCCCAACCTCCCACGAGCAGTACTTC	CASTAELPTSHEQYF
TRBD2	TRBV4-3	TRBJ2-1	.	TGCGCCAGCAGCCAAGGACTAGCTAATACGGGTAATGAGCAGTTCTTC	CASSQGLANTGNEQFF
.	TRBV7-6	TRBJ2-1	.	TGTGCCAGCAGCCAAGGACCTTCCTACAATGAGCAGTTCTTC	CASSQGPSYNEQFF
.	TRBV7-9	TRBJ1-3	.	TGTGCCAGCAGCTTAGGCGTTACGGGGCCTGGAAACACCATATATTTT	CASSLGVTGPGNTIYF
.	TRBV29-1	TRBJ2-1	.	TGCAGCGTTGAAGATTTGGTAGTGGAGACGGTGAGTGAGCAGTTCTTC	CSVEDLVVETVSEQFF
.	TRBV19	TRBJ1-1	.	TGTGCCAGTACGGACGGGGCGCGAGAAGCTTTCTTT	CASTDGAREAFF
.	TRBV27	TRBJ2-1	.	TGTGCCAGCAGTTTCTCTGGGAGCTACAATGAGCAGTTCTTC	CASSFSGSYNEQFF
.	TRBV7-9	TRBJ2-1	once	TGTACCAGCAGCTTAGCGCTGACTAGTGTCGGTGCGAATGAGCAGTTCTTC	CTSSLALTSVGANEQFF
.	TRBV25-1	TRBJ2-3	.	TGTGCCAGCAAGAGGGGAGATACGCAGTATTTT	CASKRGDTQYF
.	TRBV27	TRBJ2-2	.	TGTGCCAGCAGTTTATCAGAAGCCACCGGGGAGCTGTTTTTT	CASSLSEATGELFF
.	TRBV28	TRBJ1-5	.	TGTGCCAGCAGTTTTTCCTGGGGAAGAGATCAGCCCCAGCATTTT	CASSFSWGRDQPQHF
TRBD2	TRBV9	TRBJ2-7	.	TGTGCCAGCAGTGGGACTAGCTCCTACGAGCAGTACTTC	CASSGTSSYEQYF
.	TRBV27	TRBJ2-5	few	TGTGCCAGCAGCCGAATAGGGGAGACCCAGTACTTC	CASSRIGETQYF
.	TRBV28	TRBJ1-5	.	TGTGCCAGCAGGCCCTTCGTCGGGCATCAGCCCCAGCATTTT	CASRPFVGHQPQHF
.	TRBV27	TRBJ2-7	.	TGTGCCAGCAGACCTGGGGGTAGCGCAGTCTACGAGCAGTACTTC	CASRPGGSAVYEQYF
.	TRBV7-6	TRBJ1-2	.	TGTGCCAGCAGCTTAGACCGGGACGGCGACAATGGCTACACCTTC	CASSLDRDGDNGYTF
.	TRBV5-1	TRBJ2-7	.	TGCGCCAGCAGCTTGGCTTCCGACTCCTACGAGCAGTACTTC	CASSLASDSYEQYF
.	TRBV6-6	TRBJ2-1	.	TGTGCCAGCAGTATGACGGGAGTGCGTTTCGACAATGAGCAGTTCTTC	CASSMTGVRFDNEQFF
.	TRBV2	TRBJ2-1	.	TGTGCCAGCAGTGAAGGACCCCAGCAGTTCTTC	CASSEGPQQFF
.	TRBV7-2	TRBJ2-7	.	TGTGCCGGATACGAGCAGTACTTC	CAGYEQYF
.	TRBV9	TRBJ2-6	.	TGTGCCAGCAGCCCCAGGGGGGGGGACTCCTACTCTGGGGCCAACGTCCTGACTTTC	CASSPRGGDSYSGANVLTF
TRBD1	TRBV29-1	TRBJ2-6	.	TGCAGCGCTTACCCCACGACAGGGTCTGGGGCCAACGTCCTGACTTTC	CSAYPTTGSGANVLTF
.	TRBV27	TRBJ2-3	.	TGTGCCAGCAGTACCCAAACAGATACGCAGTATTTT	CASSTQTDTQYF
.	TRBV5-4	TRBJ2-6	.	TGTGCCAGCAGCCCCGGGATTAATACCGGGGCCAACGTCCTGACTTTC	CASSPGINTGANVLTF
.	TRBV19	TRBJ2-7	.	TGTGCCAGTAGTATCGACGGAGGGTCCGCCTACGAGCAGTACTTC	CASSIDGGSAYEQYF
.	TRBV5-1	TRBJ2-3	.	TGCGCCAGCCATCGGGGGGCCGGCACAGATACGCAGTATTTT	CASHRGAGTDTQYF
.	TRBV5-6	TRBJ2-1	.	TGTGCCAGCAGCTTTGAGGGACTTACATCCTACAATGAGCAGTTCTTC	CASSFEGLTSYNEQFF
.	TRBV4-3	TRBJ2-1	.	TGCGCCAGCAGCCAGGGCCCTCTTGCTGATTCCTACAATGAGCAGTTCTTC	CASSQGPLADSYNEQFF